This TCR beta chain was recorded in a study of blood T cell repertoires in COVID-19. Study summary: The samples span acute and convalescent COVID-19 from the United States, Italy and Spain. Sources were T cells, B-cell-depleted T cells, or PBMCs; the material itself was cDNA or gDNA.

V dropped 5 bases and J dropped 5; count of bases not matched to a gene: 9. This CDR3 contains 15 residues. Looked up from germline, CDR1 is LGHDT and CDR2 is YNNKEL (reference sequence). Per the original methods: Reference gene primer amplification gave nucleated cell count estimates. Here immunoSEQ multiplex PCR was the method, and the copy in TCRdb shows in-frame clones only, minus some. D and trimming come from the DNA, and the V and J calls and clone size come from that table. The table has over 200,000 clones, less than 85% seen once. Sequencing was done on a sample of peripheral blood. V usage is TRBV3-1 (or the pseudogene TRBV3-2) and J usage is TRBJ2-5; 9 positions agree with TRBD2. The source is an elderly woman with COVID-19, enrolled during active disease. CDR3 in DNA: TGTGCCAGCAGCGGAGGTAGCGGGAGAGACGAGACCCAGTACTTC. Translation gives CASSGGSGRDETQYF.